The sequence of this TCR beta chain was determined in a study of beta chain features in type 1 diabetes (dated by TCRdb to the late 2010s). About the full investigation: Mean age, gender distribution, total cell number and subset yield were not different between patients and healthy donors. The study compared the TCRB repertoires of sorted circulating CD4+ T cell subsets in recently diagnosed type 1 diabetes patients with those in matched healthy donors. A total of over 95,000,000 sorted cells were examined across all samples, and RNA yield correlated strongly with the number of cells per subset. Whereas all 28 donors provided naive and central memory subsets, regulatory and stem cell-like memory subsets were isolated from just 8 patients and roughly 8 healthy donors.

The full study reports these points: Naive, central memory and regulatory TCRB repertoires appeared more similar among patients than among healthy donors. Because cDNA was sequenced instead of genomic DNA, activated cells with high expression could be over-represented, although the groups did not differ in activation or CD3 levels. PCR may preferentially amplify shorter templates, but because patient and control samples were amplified and corrected together, any resulting skew would affect both groups equally. Type 1 diabetes patients showed a moderate but significant shortening of TCRB CDR3 length in all four CD4+ subsets. Because small numbers of individuals were included in the HLA sub-analyses, any influence of HLA type on TCRB rearrangement was left unresolved. Patients with type 1 diabetes made fewer insertions and deleted more nucleotides at VDJ recombination sites, implying thymic rearrangement abnormalities.

This clone showed up just once. It lacks a known antigen. Per-base qualities were not stored, and no clone one base away is much larger. Its CDR3 holds 15 amino acids, cysteine through phenylalanine. Left in the record is the CDR3 DNA by itself, 45 bases read in frame from the first base. Taken from the germline V gene (reference sequence), the CDR1 and CDR2 loops are MNHEY and SMNVEV. Compared with germline, V lacks 4 bases and J lacks 7 bases; bases without a gene match: 10. The High Capacity cDNA Reverse Transcription Kit was used to reverse transcribe all of the isolated RNA, meaning that expressed TCRB transcripts were what got sequenced. Deep immunoSEQ sequencing was performed on naive, central memory and regulatory T cell samples, with an average of around 3.4 million total reads per sample. After sorted cells were lysed in RLT buffer, RNA was extracted with DNase-treated RNeasy Micro or Mini kits, with the choice depending on cell number. To prevent cross-contamination, each cell subset was processed individually, whereas patient and healthy donor samples were processed jointly. The immunoSEQ multiplex PCR was used to amplify TCRB sequences from cDNA, generating 87-bp fragments that spanned the CDR3 region. The amplicons were sequenced using the Illumina HiSeq platform. In the authors' own workflow: Synthetic template baselines were used to correct PCR bias computationally, reads within Hamming distance 2 were collapsed together, and singletons that could not be merged were discarded. Reads were aligned against IMGT to assign V, D and J genes, CDR3 length and insertions or deletions at six rearrangement sites. Within each subset, clonotype counts were normalized to the number of sorted cells before true diversity and Gini coefficients were calculated with the tcR R package. The overlap coefficient, calculated on TCRB nucleotide sequences, was used to quantify repertoire sharing. As a proxy for the pre-selection repertoire, out-of-frame TCRB sequences from naive cells were analyzed. The source is immuneACCESS, and TCRdb retained only in-frame sequences with V and J called. Part of the clones is not carried over; for the studies checked, unresolved V genes explain less than half of this, and the remainder is unexplained. The V and J calls and clone size come from that table; D and trimming were worked out from the DNA. This sample lists 850,000 to 900,000 clones; under 20% were detected once. Together, the top ten hold around 0.02% of the sample.

Each donor gave one peripheral blood draw, averaging around 0.11 L, which was collected into heparinised tubes. A BD FACSAria II was used to sort naive, central memory, regulatory and stem cell-like memory CD4+ T cells with a panel that included CD45RO, CCR7, CD25, CD127, CD95 and CD27. Purity was above 98% for every sorted population. PBMCs were separated immediately by Lymphoprep density gradient centrifugation and were stained directly, without being cultured. So that batch effects would be minimized, each experiment stained and sorted samples in pairs, pairing one healthy donor with one patient.

Sequenced input: naive CD4+ T cells from blood. The cell subset or site label, read with the paper, signifies: true naive CD4+ T cells. The chain uses TRBV27 and TRBJ1-5, with TRBD1 identical over 7 junction bases. The receptor was derived from a woman aged 18-29 years in good health. The DNA sequence is as follows: TGTGCCAGCAGTTCCCTAACAGGGGACGGGCAGCCCCAGCATTTT. This encodes CASSSLTGDGQPQHF.